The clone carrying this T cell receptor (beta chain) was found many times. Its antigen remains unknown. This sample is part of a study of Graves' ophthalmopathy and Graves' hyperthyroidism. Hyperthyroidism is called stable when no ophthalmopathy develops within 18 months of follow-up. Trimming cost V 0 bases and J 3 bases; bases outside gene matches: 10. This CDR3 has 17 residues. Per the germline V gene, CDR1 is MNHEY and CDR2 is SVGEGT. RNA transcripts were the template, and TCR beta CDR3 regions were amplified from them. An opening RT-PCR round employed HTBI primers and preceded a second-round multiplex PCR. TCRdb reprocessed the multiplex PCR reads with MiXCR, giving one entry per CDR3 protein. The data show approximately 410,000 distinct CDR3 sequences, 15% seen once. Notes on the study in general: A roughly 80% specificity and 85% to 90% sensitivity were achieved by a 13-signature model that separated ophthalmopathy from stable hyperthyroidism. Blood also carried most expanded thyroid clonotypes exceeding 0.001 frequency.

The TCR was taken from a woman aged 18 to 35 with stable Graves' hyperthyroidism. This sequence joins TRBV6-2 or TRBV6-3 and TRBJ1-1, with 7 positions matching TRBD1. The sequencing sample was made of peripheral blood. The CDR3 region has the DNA TGTGCCAGCAGTTACTCGAGACAGGGTGGAGAGGACACTGAAGCTTTCTTT. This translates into CASSYSRQGGEDTEAFF.